This T cell receptor (beta chain) was documented in a study of cytomegalovirus exposure and HLA in healthy donors (dated by TCRdb to 2016 to 2017). Describing the broader study: According to a later analysis, the roughly 130 validation repertoires were produced on the same platform as the roughly 600 repertoires of the first cohort. The study aimed to test whether cataloging public T cell receptors could reveal signatures of past pathogen exposure. A separate validation cohort of over a hundred different subjects was used in addition to the 666-subject first cohort. To predict cytomegalovirus infection status, the study brought together high-throughput TCR immunosequencing, statistical association of individual TCRs with disease status, and machine learning. Here is what the overall study found, with its caveats: Cytomegalovirus status was reported to be diagnosed by the classifier with high specificity and sensitivity in both the original and validation cohorts. The study listed approximately 150 TCR beta chains as associated with cytomegalovirus. A later analysis found that TCRs clustered in the first cohort also tended to co-occur in the 120 validation repertoires, with 94% of cluster scores above 0. Most TCR sequences were observed very rarely across donors, whereas some public TCRs were present in many individuals. It was suggested by the authors that the approach could potentially be generalized to other disease states and immunological phenotypes. A later analysis lacked HLA typing for the validation cohort, so it scored co-occurrence in that cohort across all 120 or so repertoires. In vitro tests confirmed that a few of the cytomegalovirus-associated TCR beta chains recognize cytomegalovirus antigens.

Donors formed part of the validation cohort, which comprised about 130 subjects and was distinct from the first cohort of 666 subjects. Receptors were amplified or captured by the immunoSEQ multiplex PCR assay. The study's processing was this. A statistical classification framework was built for diagnosing cytomegalovirus status from the catalog of TCR beta chain sequences. Imported from immuneACCESS, the table was reduced by TCRdb to in-frame sequences with V and J called. These copies leave out some clones; in studies compared against another copy, an unresolved V gene accounts for under half, and the cause of the remainder is not known. The V and J calls and clone size are taken from that table; D and trimming were inferred from the DNA. This sample gives more than 130,000 clones in total; approximately 86% of them show up just once. The top ten hold 7.9% of the sample. Based on the germline V gene, the CDR1 and CDR2 sequences are SGHTA and FQGTGA. V and J lose 1 base and 2 bases, and a span of 14 bases separates them. There are 16 amino acids in the CDR3, from cysteine to phenylalanine inclusive. Only CDR3 DNA remains: 48 bases, in frame from the first base.

To note about this clone: Its cognate antigen has yet to be identified. No much larger clone exists at a distance of one base, and base qualities are not known.

This receptor chain uses TRBV7-3 and TRBJ2-5; D gene: possibly TRBD2, on 5 matching bases. This clonotype originated in a woman younger than 35 in good health and CMV-seropositive. The sample consisted of PBMCs. The nucleotides read TGTGCCAGCAGCTTAAACGGTGCGATAGCGCAAGAGACCCAGTACTTC. Its protein product is CASSLNGAIAQETQYF.